This paragraph reports one TCR beta chain. Those who participated ranged in age from roughly 18 to 100 years and resided in some 24 US areas. In assigning cohorts, the study relied on participant-reported clinical history. The record originates from a study of blood T cell repertoires in COVID-19. Study context: Acute and convalescent COVID-19 samples came from the United States, Italy and Spain.

Germline CDR1 and CDR2: MNHEY and SVGAGI. The germline V and J ends were trimmed by 4 bases and 8 bases, with 9 bases remaining between them. The CDR3 contains 12 residues. TCRdb's table, derived via immunoSEQ multiplex PCR, lists solely in-frame clones and lacks some. The sample holds over 200,000 clones, 70% to 90% seen once. Sequencing was carried out using PBMCs or T cells enriched from blood (not recorded which). V is TRBV6-5 and J is TRBJ2-1; tentatively, D is TRBD1 (6 bases). The TCR sequence derives from a woman aged 40 to 55 with acute COVID-19. The CDR3 DNA reads as TGTGCCAGCAGTTCACAGGGTTATGAGCAGTTCTTC. As protein: CASSSQGYEQFF.